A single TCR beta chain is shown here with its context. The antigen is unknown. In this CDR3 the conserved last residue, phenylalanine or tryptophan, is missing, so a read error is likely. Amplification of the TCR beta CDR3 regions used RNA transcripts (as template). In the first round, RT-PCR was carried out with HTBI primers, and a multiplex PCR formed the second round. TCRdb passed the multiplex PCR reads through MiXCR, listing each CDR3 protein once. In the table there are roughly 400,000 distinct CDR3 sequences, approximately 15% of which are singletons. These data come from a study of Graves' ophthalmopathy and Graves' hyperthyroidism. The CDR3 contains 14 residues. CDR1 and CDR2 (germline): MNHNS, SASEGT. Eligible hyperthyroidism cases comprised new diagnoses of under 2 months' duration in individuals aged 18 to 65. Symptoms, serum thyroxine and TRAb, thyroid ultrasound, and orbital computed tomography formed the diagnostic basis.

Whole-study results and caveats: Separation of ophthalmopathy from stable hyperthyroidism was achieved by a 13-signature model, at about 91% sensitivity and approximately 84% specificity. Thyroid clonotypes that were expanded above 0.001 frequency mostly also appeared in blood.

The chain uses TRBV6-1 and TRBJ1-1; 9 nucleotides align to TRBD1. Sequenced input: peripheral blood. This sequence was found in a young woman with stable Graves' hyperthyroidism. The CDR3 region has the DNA TGTGCCAGCCTATACGGGACAGGGACGACTGAGGCTTTCTAT. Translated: CASLYGTGTTEAFY.